Below are 9 T cell receptor beta chains sequenced from a single sample in a study of neurological immune-mediated disorders. TCRdb fed the 5' RACE reads into MiXCR, producing one record per CDR3 protein. The data show about 66,000 distinct CDR3 sequences, around 4.2% seen once. Sequencing was performed on PBMCs. All receptors come from a man aged 25 to 45 with multiple sclerosis.

Many counts were recorded for this clonotype. The chain joins TRBV20-1 to TRBJ2-7, with 7 bases that match TRBD2. Germline-derived CDR1 and CDR2 are DFQATT and SNEGSKA (reference sequence). The CDR3 sequence is 17 residues long. V lost 0 bases to trimming and J lost 4 bases; unmatched junction nucleotides: 15. CDR3 amino acids: CSARERDYSLGLYEQYF. The CDR3 DNA reads TGCAGTGCTAGAGAACGGGACTATTCCTTGGGGCTATACGAGCAGTACTTC.

This clonotype was observed at least ten times. V gene TRBV5-1 combines with J gene TRBJ2-3, with 9 bases lining up with TRBD1. The CDR3 extends over 14 amino acids. CDR1 is SGHRS, CDR2 YFSETQ, per germline. Trimming cost V 4 bases and J 6 bases; bases outside gene matches: 6. The CDR3, as DNA: TGCGCCAGCAGCCGGACAGGGGCCCAGGATACGCAGTATTTT. Its protein is CASSRTGAQDTQYF.

Many counts were recorded for this clonotype. The gene calls are TRBV12-3 or TRBV12-4 and TRBJ2-7; D not resolved. The V gene lost 3 bases and the J gene lost 0 bases, with 9 bases spanning the gap. The CDR3 has 14 residues. The CDR3 nucleotides read TGTGCCAGCAGTTTTGTCTACACCTCCTACGAGCAGTACTTC. Residues: CASSFVYTSYEQYF.

Many counts were recorded for this clonotype. The V call is TRBV5-1, the J call TRBJ1-1; D is ambiguous. V was pared by 1 base and J by 6 bases, with 16 bases between. The germline CDR1 and CDR2 sequences are SGHRS and YFSETQ. The CDR3 spans 15 residues. The CDR3 loop reads CASSLSGNELSEAFF. Written as DNA, the CDR3 is TGCGCCAGCAGCTTGTCGGGGAATGAACTCTCTGAAGCTTTCTTT.

In regard to this clonotype: Given the absence of the conserved phenylalanine or tryptophan at the CDR3 end, a read error is likely. It is unclear where the CDR3 begins or ends on the DNA, so no DNA is shown, and the CDR3 is as TCRdb lists it. The rearrangement links TRBV11-2 to TRBJ2-1; the table's D call of TRBD1 was not tested on the DNA. The length of the CDR3 is 12 amino acids, counting both ends. Looked up from germline, CDR1 is SGHAT and CDR2 is FQNNGV. CDR3 sequence: CASSLFAGKGFN.

Ten or more counts support this clonotype. J is TRBJ1-1 and V is TRBV10-2, with D perhaps TRBD1 (5 bases). The V and J ends lost 4 bases and 0 bases respectively, with 12 bases between them. The CDR3 extends over 15 amino acids. Germline CDR1 reads WSHSY; CDR2 reads SAAADI. CDR3 region: CASSVKGRMNTEAFF. CDR3 bases: TGCGCCAGCAGTGTAAAGGGACGGATGAACACTGAAGCTTTCTTT.

In its sample, this clonotype was seen many times. The junction and the germline gene differ at one end; a read error may be behind it. The V and J genes are TRBV5-1 and TRBJ1-6; TRBD1 matches at 8 bases. Germline-derived CDR1 and CDR2 are SGHRS and YFSETQ. The CDR3 is made up of 16 amino acids. The CDR3 here is CASSLDGQGNNSPLNF. CDR3 sequence (DNA): TGCGCCAGCAGCTTGGATGGACAGGGAAATAATTCACCCCTCAACTTT. The full variable domain, in which reference TRBV5-1 and TRBJ1-6 provide the parts outside the CDR3, is KAGVTQTPRYLIKTRGQQVTLSCSPISGHRSVSWYQQTPGQGLQFLFEYFSETQRNKGNFPGRFSGRQFSNSRSEMNVSTLELGDSALYLCASSLDGQGNNSPLNFGNGTRLTVT.

At least ten counts were recorded for this clonotype. The rearrangement links TRBV2 to TRBJ1-5; the match to TRBD1 covers 7 bases. Germline CDR1 is SNHLY and CDR2 is FYNNEI. The V and J ends lost 6 bases and 4 bases, in that order; junction bases with no gene match: 6. The CDR3 runs 14 residues. The CDR3 DNA follows: TGTGCCAGCAGCTCACAGGGGACTAATCAGCCCCAGCATTTT. Translation gives CASSSQGTNQPQHF.

At least ten counts were recorded for this clonotype. This sequence joins TRBV4-3 and TRBJ2-5; 7 bases line up with TRBD2. Germline CDR1 LGHNA, CDR2 YSLEER. With V trimmed by 1 base and J by 4 bases, 6 bases remained unmatched. CDR3 length: 15 residues. CDR3 in amino acids: CASSQAQSGVETQYF. DNA of the CDR3: TGCGCCAGCAGCCAAGCGCAAAGCGGGGTAGAGACCCAGTACTTC.